This T cell receptor (beta chain) was captured by sequencing in a study of PD-1 blockade in classical Hodgkin lymphoma. Overall study context: Treatment was intravenous nivolumab, 3 mg/kg every 2 weeks, until progression.

Some clones are missing from TCRdb's copy, which holds only in-frame ones; the method was immunoSEQ multiplex PCR. The sample has 120,000 to 150,000 clones, 78% seen once; the top ten hold roughly 8.4%. This clone showed up many times. Its antigen is unidentified. Every one of the patients relapsed after autologous stem cell transplantation (brentuximab vedotin exposure was variable). Best response was recorded as complete response, partial response or progressive disease. Study-wide points: CD4+ TCR diversity rose significantly by C4D1, and CD8+ TCR diversity did not. It was among complete responders that baseline diversity resembled that of newly diagnosed patients.

The starting material was peripheral blood mononuclear cells (PBMCs), obtained before the second cycle of nivolumab. The source is a human donor with classical Hodgkin lymphoma.

CDR3 DNA: TGTGCCAGCAGCTTTACACGGCACCCGGGACAGGAGAACTATGGCTACACCTTC. Its protein is CASSFTRHPGQENYGYTF. The rearrangement uses TRBV27 and TRBJ1-2; 8 bases map to TRBD1. This CDR3 spans 18 amino acids. CDR1 is MNHEY and CDR2 is SMNVEV in the germline V gene (reference sequence). V lost 6 bases and J lost 2; bases outside the gene matches: 17.